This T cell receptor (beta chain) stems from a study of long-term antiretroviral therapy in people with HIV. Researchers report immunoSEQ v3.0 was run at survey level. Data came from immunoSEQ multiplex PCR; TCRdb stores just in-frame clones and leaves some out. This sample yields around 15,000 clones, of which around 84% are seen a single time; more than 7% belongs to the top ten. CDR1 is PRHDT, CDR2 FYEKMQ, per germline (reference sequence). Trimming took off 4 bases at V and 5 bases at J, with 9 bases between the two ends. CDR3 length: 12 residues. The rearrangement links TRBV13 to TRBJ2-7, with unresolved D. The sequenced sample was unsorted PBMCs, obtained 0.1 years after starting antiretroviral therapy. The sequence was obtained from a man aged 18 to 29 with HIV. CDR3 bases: TGTGCCAGCAGCTCCCTGGGTGACGAGCAGTACTTC. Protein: CASSSLGDEQYF.